The 12 T cell receptor beta chains below come from one sample, sequenced in a study of blood T cell repertoires in COVID-19 (TCRdb year 2020). The library was produced with the immunoSEQ multiplex PCR assay. Held by TCRdb, this immuneACCESS table contains in-frame sequences only and omits some clones. Under half of the omission traces to an unresolved V gene where checked; the cause of the rest is unknown. The sample data list 410,000 or so clones, and more than 80% of these were observed just once. The top ten hold over 1.1% of the sample. Specimen: peripheral blood. The receptors shown here come from a woman between 25 and 40 years old with active or convalescent COVID-19.

V gene TRBV27 combines with J gene TRBJ2-5, with D unclear. Germline CDR1 and CDR2: MNHEY and SMNVEV (reference sequence). The CDR3 sequence is 15 residues long. Trimming removed 4 bases at V and 5 bases at J, with 17 bases between. CDR3 protein: CASSSLASNMETQYF. CDR3 in DNA: TGTGCCAGCAGTTCGCTCGCTAGTAATATGGAGACCCAGTACTTC.

J is TRBJ1-6 and V is TRBV19; TRBD1 is a possible D gene (5 bases). The CDR3 is made up of 17 amino acids. CDR1 and CDR2 (germline): LNHDA, SQIVND (reference sequence). V lost 5 bases, J lost 10 bases, and 24 bases lay in between. CDR3 nucleotides: TGTGCCAGTAGTCTCTACAGGATGGGTGCTATGAGGTCACCCCTCCACTTT. This encodes CASSLYRMGAMRSPLHF.

This sequence joins TRBV27 and TRBJ1-5; a weak D match, TRBD1 (5 bases). The CDR3 is 15 residues long. V shed 5 bases and J shed 5 bases, with 16 bases lying between them. CDR1 and CDR2 from the germline V gene are MNHEY and SMNVEV (reference sequence). DNA of the CDR3: TGTGCCAGCAGTCCAACAGGAGTGTGGGATCAGCCCCAGCATTTT. Translating gives CASSPTGVWDQPQHF.

CDR3: CASSPPTGSPGGTDTQYF. DNA of the CDR3: TGTGCCAGCTCACCACCGACGGGGAGCCCGGGGGGCACAGATACGCAGTATTTT. The chain carries TRBV18 and TRBJ2-3; tentatively, D is TRBD2 (6 bases). The germline CDR1 and CDR2 sequences are KGHSH and LQKENI. Trimming pared 0 bases from V and 1 base from J, leaving 17 bases between. This CDR3 has 18 amino acids.

V gene TRBV18 combines with J gene TRBJ2-1; D is possibly TRBD2 (7 bases). Germline CDR1 is KGHSH and CDR2 is LQKENI. V lost 3 bases and J 5 bases, leaving 29 bases between the germline ends. The CDR3 sequence is 20 residues long. The CDR3 coding sequence is TGTGCCAGCTCACCGATCCCCGGGGGGATATTTCAGGGGAAAGACAATGAGCAGTTCTTC. As protein: CASSPIPGGIFQGKDNEQFF.

The chain couples TRBV5-8 to TRBJ2-3; maybe TRBD2 (6 bases). CDR1 and CDR2 (germline): SGHTS, YDEGEE. The CDR3 extends over 15 amino acids. Deletions cut 4 bases from V and 0 bases from J, with 12 bases between. The DNA of the CDR3 is TGTGCCAGCAGCAGGAGCGGGTGGAGCACAGATACGCAGTATTTT. Amino acids: CASSRSGWSTDTQYF.

The chain combines TRBV9 with TRBJ1-2; tentatively, D is TRBD1 (6 bases). Germline V CDR1 and CDR2: SGDLS, YYNGEE. Trimming stripped 3 bases from V and 4 bases from J, with 16 bases between. The CDR3 loop spans 15 amino acids. The CDR3 loop reads CASSAETGLSYGYTF. The CDR3 region has the DNA TGTGCCAGCAGCGCCGAGACAGGCCTCAGCTATGGCTACACCTTC.

The J gene is TRBJ2-1, the V gene TRBV29-1, with 10 bases matching TRBD2. J lost 7 bases, V lost 5 bases, and 8 bases had no gene match. Germline V CDR1 and CDR2: SQVTM, ANQGSEA. The CDR3 runs to 14 residues. DNA for the CDR3: TGCAGCGTTCCGCAGCCTAGCGGGAGTAATGAGCAGTTCTTC. It encodes CSVPQPSGSNEQFF.

V usage is TRBV6-6 and J usage is TRBJ2-5; D is perhaps TRBD2 (6 bases). Germline V gene lookup returns CDR1 MNHNY and CDR2 SVGAGI (reference sequence). This CDR3 is built from 14 residues. V lost 4 bases and J lost 1, with 10 bases in between. In DNA, the CDR3 is TGTGCCAGCAGTTCTGAAGCGGGCCAAGAGACCCAGTACTTC. The encoded protein is CASSSEAGQETQYF.

The chain carries TRBV19 and TRBJ2-7; maybe TRBD2 (5 bases). The germline V and J ends were trimmed by 8 bases and 4 bases, with 15 bases remaining between them. CDR1 is LNHDA, CDR2 SQIVND, per germline (reference sequence). The CDR3 runs 13 residues. CDR3 bases: TGTGCCAGTGTCCTGAGGGAGATATACGAGCAGTACTTC. Translated: CASVLREIYEQYF. Together with reference TRBV19 and TRBJ2-7, the CDR3 gives the full variable domain: DGGITQSPKYLFRKEGQNVTLSCEQNLNHDAMYWYRQDPGQGLRLIYYSQIVNDFQKGDIAEGYSVSREKKESFPLTVTSAQKNPTAFYLCASVLREIYEQYFGPGTRLTVT.

The rearrangement links TRBV5-8 to TRBJ1-3; no reliable D call. Between the trimmed V and J ends, which lost 0 bases and 0 bases, there was a span of 10 bases. The CDR3 is 16 amino acids. Germline V CDR1 and CDR2: SGHTS, YDEGEE. CDR3 amino acids: CASSLADTSSGNTIYF. CDR3 coding DNA: TGTGCCAGCAGCTTGGCCGACACAAGCTCTGGAAACACCATATATTTT.

The chain uses TRBV27 and TRBJ2-7; D perhaps matches TRBD2 (6 bases). Germline values: CDR1 MNHEY, CDR2 SMNVEV (reference sequence). Trimming left V 4 bases short and J 0 bases short, with 10 bases between. The CDR3 has 14 amino acids. For the CDR3, the DNA is TGTGCCAGCAGTTGGGGGGAGAGCTCCTACGAGCAGTACTTC. Translation: CASSWGESSYEQYF.